This passage covers 10 T cell receptor beta chains from one sample sequenced in a study of blood T cell repertoires in COVID-19. This table comes from immunoSEQ multiplex PCR, and its TCRdb copy is limited to in-frame clones, with some not included. The profile covers 150,000 to 170,000 clones, with 85% appearing a single time and 7% to 10% taken by the ten largest. The sequencing sample was made of peripheral blood. Receptor source: a woman aged 60 to 75 with COVID-19, enrolled during active disease.

The chain has TRBV5-4 and TRBJ2-7, with TRBD2 matching over 10 bases. This CDR3 has 14 amino acids. V trimming: 4 bases; J trimming: 6 bases; junction bases outside the gene matches: 7. Germline V lookup: CDR1 SGHNT, CDR2 YYREEE (reference sequence). The CDR3 bases are TGTGCCAGCAGCGCCCCCCAGCGGGAGGGCGAGCAGTACTTC. Translated, it gives CASSAPQREGEQYF.

The chain carries TRBV9 and TRBJ2-7, with D maybe TRBD2 (6 bases). Deletions cut 0 bases from V and 3 bases from J, with 13 bases between. This CDR3 comprises 15 residues. Germline V CDR1 and CDR2: SGDLS, YYNGEE. CDR3 amino acids: CASSVAQRAHYEQYF. In DNA, the CDR3 is TGTGCCAGCAGCGTAGCCCAGCGGGCTCACTACGAGCAGTACTTC.

The chain couples TRBV7-3 to TRBJ1-4, with 7 nucleotides matching TRBD1. With 3 bases clipped from V and 12 bases from J, the junction kept 7 bases outside the gene matches. CDR1 and CDR2 (germline): SGHTA, FQGTGA. The CDR3 has 13 residues. The CDR3 region is CASSLDRSSQLFF. The DNA for the CDR3 is TGTGCCAGCAGCTTGGACAGGTCGTCCCAACTGTTTTTT.

This rearrangement joins TRBV7-3 to TRBJ1-1, with D possibly TRBD1 on 5 matching bases. This CDR3 region has 16 residues. Germline-derived CDR1 and CDR2 are SGHTA and FQGTGA. V was pared by 0 bases and J by 3 bases, with 14 bases between. The CDR3 DNA follows: TGTGCCAGCAGCTTAACTCGGTCAGGGAAGGACACTGAAGCTTTCTTT. Translated: CASSLTRSGKDTEAFF.

This clone is a singleton in its sample. This chain joins TRBV5-8 and TRBJ1-2; 10 nucleotides align to TRBD1. After removal of 4 bases from V and 3 bases from J, the junction contained 6 bases not matched to a gene. The CDR3 spans 15 residues. The V gene's germline CDR1 is SGHTS and CDR2 YDEGEE. The CDR3 is CASSPGTGVDYGYTF. The DNA for the CDR3 is TGTGCCAGCAGCCCCGGGACAGGGGTAGACTATGGCTACACCTTC.

This clone came up many times. The chain uses TRBV19 and TRBJ1-1, with 8 bases that match TRBD1. J lost 0 bases, V lost 7 bases, and 13 bases had no gene match. The length of the CDR3 is 17 residues. CDR1 is LNHDA and CDR2 is SQIVND in the germline V gene (reference sequence). The CDR3: CASTPFTGGIMNTEAFF. CDR3 coding DNA: TGTGCCAGTACCCCCTTTACAGGGGGGATCATGAACACTGAAGCTTTCTTT. Based on the CDR3 plus reference TRBV19 and TRBJ1-1, the full variable domain is DGGITQSPKYLFRKEGQNVTLSCEQNLNHDAMYWYRQDPGQGLRLIYYSQIVNDFQKGDIAEGYSVSREKKESFPLTVTSAQKNPTAFYLCASTPFTGGIMNTEAFFGQGTRLTVV.

The gene calls are TRBV9 and TRBJ2-2, with D possibly being TRBD1 (5 bases). Per the germline V gene, CDR1 is SGDLS and CDR2 is YYNGEE. The CDR3 contains 16 residues. V gave up 0 bases and J gave up 3 bases, with 12 bases separating them. The CDR3 sequence: CASSVGLGLDTGELFF. DNA for the CDR3: TGTGCCAGCAGCGTAGGCTTGGGGCTCGACACCGGGGAGCTGTTTTTT.

The table lists this clone with a few counts. V and J are TRBV5-1 and TRBJ2-7, with D uncertain. V lost 1 base to trimming and J lost 0 bases, with 8 bases between them. CDR3 length: 14 amino acids. In germline, CDR1 is SGHRS, CDR2 YFSETQ. The DNA of the CDR3 is TGCGCCAGCAGCTTGTTGAGCCACTCCTACGAGCAGTACTTC. Protein product: CASSLLSHSYEQYF.

The rearrangement uses TRBV3-1 (or the pseudogene TRBV3-2) and TRBJ1-1; D remains unclear. This CDR3 region has 13 residues. Trimming cost V 2 bases and J 8 bases, with 12 bases left between them. Germline CDR1 reads LGHDT; CDR2 reads YNNKEL (reference sequence). The CDR3 spells CASSQLYRGEAFF. The CDR3 nucleotides are TGTGCCAGCAGCCAACTTTATAGAGGAGAAGCTTTCTTT.

The chain has TRBV2 and TRBJ2-2; TRBD2 is a possible D gene (6 bases). V dropped 3 bases and J dropped 6 bases, with 14 bases sitting between them. CDR1 is SNHLY and CDR2 is FYNNEI in the germline V gene. This CDR3 is 15 amino acids long. The CDR3 bases are TGTGCCAGCAGTGAGGGGGGACTGCCGCCCGGGGAGCTGTTTTTT. This translates into CASSEGGLPPGELFF.